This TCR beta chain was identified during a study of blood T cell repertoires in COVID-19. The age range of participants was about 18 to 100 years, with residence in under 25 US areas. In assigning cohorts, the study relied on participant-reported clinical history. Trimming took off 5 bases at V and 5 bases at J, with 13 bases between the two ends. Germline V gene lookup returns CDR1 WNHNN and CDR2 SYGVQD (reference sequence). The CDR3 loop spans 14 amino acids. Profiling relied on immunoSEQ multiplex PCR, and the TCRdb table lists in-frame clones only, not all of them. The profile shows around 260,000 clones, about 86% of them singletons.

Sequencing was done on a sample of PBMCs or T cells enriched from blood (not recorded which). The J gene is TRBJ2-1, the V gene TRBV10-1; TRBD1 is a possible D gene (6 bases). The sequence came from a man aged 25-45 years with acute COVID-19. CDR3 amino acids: CASSWDNSNNEQFF. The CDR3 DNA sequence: TGCGCCAGCAGTTGGGACAACTCAAACAATGAGCAGTTCTTC.